A single sample is the source of the 23 T cell receptor beta chains below, sequenced in a study of response to subunit inactivated influenza vaccine. TCRdb itself ran the RT-PCR reads through MiXCR, one entry per CDR3 protein. The profile shows 650,000 to 700,000 distinct CDR3 sequences, about 15% of them singletons. The material was PBMCs from blood, obtained 12 days after vaccination. The origin of the receptors is a man in his fifties who received an inactivated influenza vaccine.

This clonotype has at least ten counts. The V gene is TRBV5-5, the J gene TRBJ1-4, with D uncertain. This CDR3 has 12 amino acids. V lost 2 bases and J lost 9, with 8 bases in between. From germline, CDR1 is SGHKS and CDR2 YYEKEE (reference sequence). The CDR3 sequence: CASSFYGKKLFF. The CDR3 DNA reads as TGTGCCAGCAGCTTTTACGGGAAAAAACTGTTTTTT.

This clonotype was detected a few times. V usage is TRBV11-2 and J usage is TRBJ2-7, with TRBD1 matching over 9 bases. The V and J ends lost 3 bases and 4 bases, in that order; junction bases with no gene match: 7. The germline gives CDR1 SGHAT, CDR2 FQNNGV. There are 15 residues in the CDR3. This CDR3 is CASSFGTGSWYEQYF. CDR3 coding DNA: TGTGCCAGCAGCTTCGGGACAGGGAGTTGGTACGAGCAGTACTTC.

This rearrangement joins TRBV7-9 to TRBJ2-1; no firm D call. The CDR3 runs to 15 residues. CDR1 SEHNR and CDR2 FQNEAQ come from the germline V gene (reference sequence). V lost 1 base and J 9 bases, leaving 16 bases between the germline ends. CDR3 in DNA: TGTGCCAGCAGCTTAGTAGGGAAAAAGGAATTTGAGCAGTTCTTC. As protein: CASSLVGKKEFEQFF.

The gene calls are TRBV20-1 and TRBJ1-1; D possibly corresponds to TRBD1 (6 bases). Germline CDR1 is DFQATT and CDR2 is SNEGSKA (reference sequence). V lost 4 bases, J lost 0 bases, and 12 bases lay in between. CDR3 length: 14 residues. CDR3 residues: CSAILEGVNTEAFF. The CDR3 DNA reads TGCAGTGCTATTCTGGAGGGGGTGAACACTGAAGCTTTCTTT.

The CDR3 DNA reads as TGCAGTGCTAGAGAAAAGGGCTCCTACGAGCAGTACTTC. Translated: CSAREKGSYEQYF. V usage is TRBV20-1 and J usage is TRBJ2-7; unclear D gene. This CDR3 region has 13 residues. CDR1 DFQATT and CDR2 SNEGSKA come from the germline V gene (reference sequence). V was pared by 0 bases and J by 0 bases, with 6 bases between.

The V call is TRBV5-1, the J call TRBJ2-5; D is possibly TRBD2 (5 bases). Trimming left V 6 bases short and J 4 bases short, with 13 bases between. This CDR3 comprises 13 residues. Germline V gives CDR1 SGHRS, CDR2 YFSETQ. The CDR3 sequence: CASNPGVGETQYF. In DNA form, the CDR3 reads TGCGCCAGCAACCCCGGGGTGGGAGAGACCCAGTACTTC.

This clonotype showed up many times. The CDR3 DNA is TGTGCCAGCAGGACCTGGGAATCCGGAAACACCATATATTTT. It specifies CASRTWESGNTIYF. The chain couples TRBV11-2 to TRBJ1-3; unclear D gene. CDR3 length: 14 amino acids. Trimming removed 6 bases from V and 4 bases from J, with 13 bases in between. Germline CDR1 is SGHAT and CDR2 is FQNNGV.

About this clonotype: The junction departs from the called germline gene at one end, perhaps through a read error. The V and J genes are TRBV5-1 and TRBJ2-7; 7 positions match TRBD2. CDR1 and CDR2 from the germline V gene are SGHRS and YFSETQ. The CDR3 is 15 residues long. CDR3 in DNA: TGCGCCAGCAGCTTTAGCGGGCTCTCCTCCTCCGAGCAGTACTTC. Translating it yields CASSFSGLSSSEQYF.

This clonotype was recorded a few times. The V and J genes are TRBV6-5 and TRBJ2-7; 7 nucleotides line up with TRBD1. The germline V gene encodes CDR1 MNHEY and CDR2 SVGAGI. This CDR3 region has 16 residues. V trimming: 0 bases; J trimming: 0 bases; junction bases outside the gene matches: 5. The CDR3 nucleotides read TGTGCCAGCAGTTACTCATCGACAGGGAACTCCTACGAGCAGTACTTC. Translation: CASSYSSTGNSYEQYF.

A few counts support this clonotype. The V call is TRBV6-5, the J call TRBJ2-1; 15 nucleotides align to TRBD2. The germline V gene has CDR1 MNHEY and CDR2 SVGAGI. Unmatched junction bases numbered 3, after V lost 0 bases and J lost 0 bases. The CDR3 has 19 amino acids. The CDR3: CASSYSGLAGGGSYNEQFF. In DNA form, the CDR3 reads TGTGCCAGCAGTTACTCAGGACTAGCGGGGGGGGGCTCCTACAATGAGCAGTTCTTC.

The V gene is TRBV5-1, the J gene TRBJ2-3, with D uncertain. This CDR3 region has 15 residues. V was clipped by 0 bases and J by 4 bases, with 12 bases between them. Germline CDR1 SGHRS, CDR2 YFSETQ. CDR3: CASSLARKLADTQYF. The CDR3 nucleotides are TGCGCCAGCAGCTTGGCTAGAAAACTGGCAGATACGCAGTATTTT.

At least ten counts were recorded for this clonotype. DNA for the CDR3: TGCGCCACCCGCGAGATCTCTGGAAACACCATATATTTT. Translation: CATREISGNTIYF. The chain combines TRBV5-1 with TRBJ1-3; no firm D call. Trimming shortened V by 9 bases and J by 0 bases, and 10 bases separated the two germline ends. This CDR3 is 13 amino acids long. Germline values: CDR1 SGHRS, CDR2 YFSETQ.

The table lists this clonotype with a few counts. For the CDR3, the DNA is TGTGCCAGCAGTTTGGGTCTCCCACCGCATGGCTACACCTTC. Translating gives CASSLGLPPHGYTF. V and J are TRBV12-3 or TRBV12-4 and TRBJ1-2, with D uncertain. The CDR3 length is 14 residues. The germline V and J ends were trimmed by 3 bases and 6 bases, with 14 bases remaining between them.

In its sample, this clonotype was seen a few times. The chain has TRBV9 and TRBJ1-1; D gene uncertain. Germline CDR1 SGDLS, CDR2 YYNGEE. The germline V and J ends were trimmed by 0 bases and 3 bases, with 12 bases remaining between them. CDR3 length: 15 amino acids. CDR3 in amino acids: CASSVGSLLDTEAFF. The CDR3 coding sequence is TGTGCCAGCAGCGTAGGTTCCCTTTTGGACACTGAAGCTTTCTTT.

The chain joins TRBV12-3 or TRBV12-4 to TRBJ1-1, with no clear D. The V gene lost 7 bases and the J gene lost 6 bases, with 18 bases spanning the gap. The CDR3 contains 14 residues. CDR3: CASIPRGYFAEAFF. CDR3 nucleotide sequence: TGTGCCAGCATCCCCCGTGGGTACTTTGCTGAAGCTTTCTTT.

The CDR3 DNA reads as TGCAGTGCGGGCCCGACTAGCGGGGGATACAATGAGCAGTTCTTC. This sequence encodes CSAGPTSGGYNEQFF. This chain links TRBV20-1 with TRBJ2-1; 12 nucleotides match TRBD2. The germline V gene encodes CDR1 DFQATT and CDR2 SNEGSKA (reference sequence). Losses at the gene ends were 6 bases for V and 4 bases for J; bases not matched to a gene: 7. The CDR3 is made up of 15 amino acids.

The chain couples TRBV11-2 to TRBJ2-5; 9 bases fit TRBD2. The germline CDR1 and CDR2 sequences are SGHAT and FQNNGV. The CDR3 covers 14 residues. The ends lost 7 bases at V and 5 bases at J; junction bases unmatched: 8. The CDR3 reads CASNGGRVGETQYF. The CDR3 nucleotides are TGTGCCAGCAATGGCGGGAGGGTGGGGGAGACCCAGTACTTC.

The CDR3 DNA reads as TGTGCCAGCAGCTGGCGGCAGGGTAGGGACGAGCAGTACTTC. Amino acids: CASSWRQGRDEQYF. The chain is built from TRBV7-2 and TRBJ2-7; a possible D gene is TRBD1 (5 bases). Germline CDR1 is SGHTA and CDR2 is FQGNSA. The CDR3 is 14 residues long. V lost 4 bases to trimming and J lost 5 bases, with 15 bases between them.

This clonotype occurred a few times. The chain joins TRBV12-3 or TRBV12-4 to TRBJ2-3; TRBD1 matches 9 bases. The CDR3 length is 14 residues. The V and J ends lost 8 bases and 1 base, in that order; junction bases with no gene match: 4. CDR3 amino acids: CASVWTGGTDTQYF. DNA of the CDR3: TGTGCCAGCGTATGGACAGGGGGCACAGATACGCAGTATTTT.

The V call is TRBV7-2, the J call TRBJ2-5, with 9 positions matching TRBD2. Trimming cost V 4 bases and J 9 bases; bases outside gene matches: 9. Germline V lookup: CDR1 SGHTA, CDR2 FQGNSA. The CDR3 covers 14 residues. In DNA, the CDR3 is TGTGCCAGCAGCTCTTTAGCGGGGGAGCCCGCCCAGTACTTC. Its protein product is CASSSLAGEPAQYF.

This clonotype has a handful of counts. CDR3 nucleotides: TGTGCCAGCAGCCAACCGATAAACAATGAGCAGTTCTTC. This encodes CASSQPINNEQFF. This chain joins TRBV3-1 and TRBJ2-1, with D unresolved. V was pared by 2 bases and J by 5 bases, with 7 bases between. CDR3 length: 13 amino acids. Germline CDR1 is LGHDT and CDR2 is YNNKEL (reference sequence).

V gene TRBV6-2 or TRBV6-3 combines with J gene TRBJ2-1; D is unclear. Germline assignment: CDR1 MNHEY and CDR2 SVGEGT. Trimming stripped 7 bases from V and 6 bases from J, with 13 bases between. The CDR3 runs 13 residues. The CDR3 DNA is TGTGCCAGCATCCATCTGTGGGGCAATGAGCAGTTCTTC. Translated, it gives CASIHLWGNEQFF.

The V call is TRBV7-9, the J call TRBJ1-1; no clear D. V was cut by 7 bases and J by 4 bases, with 19 bases left in between. CDR3 size: 15 residues. Germline values: CDR1 SEHNR, CDR2 FQNEAQ (reference sequence). The CDR3 region is CASTIGEIISTEAFF. The CDR3 DNA is TGTGCCAGCACCATAGGTGAGATAATAAGCACTGAAGCTTTCTTT.